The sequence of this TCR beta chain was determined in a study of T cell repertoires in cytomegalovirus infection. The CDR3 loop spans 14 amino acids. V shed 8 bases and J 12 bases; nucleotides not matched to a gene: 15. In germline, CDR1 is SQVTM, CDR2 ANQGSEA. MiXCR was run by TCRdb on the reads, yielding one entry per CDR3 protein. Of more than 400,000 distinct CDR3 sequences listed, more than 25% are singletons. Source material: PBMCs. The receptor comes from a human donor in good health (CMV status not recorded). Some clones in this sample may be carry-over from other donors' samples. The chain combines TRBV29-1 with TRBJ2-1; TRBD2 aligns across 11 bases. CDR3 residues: CSSGRALAGGGQFF. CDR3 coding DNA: TGCAGCAGCGGGCGGGCGCTAGCGGGAGGAGGGCAGTTCTTC.